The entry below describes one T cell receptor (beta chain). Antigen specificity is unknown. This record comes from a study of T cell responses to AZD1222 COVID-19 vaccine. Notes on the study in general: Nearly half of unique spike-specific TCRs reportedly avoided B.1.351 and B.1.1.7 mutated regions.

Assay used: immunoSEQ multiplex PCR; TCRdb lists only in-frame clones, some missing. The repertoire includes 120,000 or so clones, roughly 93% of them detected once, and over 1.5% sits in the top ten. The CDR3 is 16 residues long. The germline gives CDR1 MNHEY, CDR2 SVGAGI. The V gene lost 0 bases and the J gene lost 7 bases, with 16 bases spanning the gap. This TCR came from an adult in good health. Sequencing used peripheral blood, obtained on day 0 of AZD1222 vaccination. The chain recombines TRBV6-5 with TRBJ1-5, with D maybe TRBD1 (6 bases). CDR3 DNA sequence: TGTGCCAGCAGTTACTCTTTTACAGGGAAGGCCCAGCCCCAGCATTTT. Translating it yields CASSYSFTGKAQPQHF.